These T cell receptor beta chains were read from a single sample in a study of metastatic and nonmetastatic thyroid tumors. With MiXCR, TCRdb reprocessed the PCR reads. The table includes 9,900 or so clones, roughly 9.7% detected once. Sequencing was performed on tumor tissue. All receptors come from a female donor with papillary thyroid cancer or a benign thyroid nodule (not recorded which). Some clones in this sample may be carry-over from other donors' samples. The CDR3 runs from the conserved cysteine through the conserved F or W. The D gene is left open where the match is weak. Clone size appears in some rows only: once, few, many, or a class for an expanded clone.

v_gene: TRBV19; len: 13; abundance: medium-sized; j_gene: TRBJ2-1; d_gene: -; CDR3aa: CASSDLPRGRQFF; CDR3nt: TGTGCCAGTAGTGACCTACCCCGGGGACGCCAGTTCTTC
v_gene: TRBV19; len: 13; abundance: medium-sized; j_gene: TRBJ2-5; d_gene: -; CDR3aa: CASAPRGGETQYF; CDR3nt: TGTGCCAGCGCCCCACGTGGGGGTGAGACCCAGTACTTC
v_gene: TRBV6-4; len: 18; abundance: few; j_gene: TRBJ1-6; d_gene: -; CDR3aa: CASSVPGGGSRDNSPLHF; CDR3nt: TGTGCCAGCAGTGTTCCTGGGGGGGGAAGTAGGGATAATTCACCCCTCCACTTT
v_gene: TRBV18; len: 15; abundance: many; j_gene: TRBJ2-2; d_gene: -; CDR3aa: CASSPQLDDTGELFF; CDR3nt: TGTGCCAGCTCACCACAGCTCGACGACACCGGGGAGCTGTTTTTT
v_gene: TRBV20-1; len: 14; abundance: many; j_gene: TRBJ1-2; d_gene: TRBD1; CDR3aa: CSASMRDRSYGYTF; CDR3nt: TGCAGTGCTAGCATGCGGGACAGGAGCTATGGCTACACCTTC
v_gene: TRBV5-1; len: 15; abundance: many; j_gene: TRBJ2-2; d_gene: -; CDR3aa: CASSLVGQGTGELFF; CDR3nt: TGCGCCAGCAGCTTGGTTGGTCAGGGCACCGGGGAGCTGTTTTTT
v_gene: TRBV18; len: 14; abundance: many; j_gene: TRBJ2-2; d_gene: -; CDR3aa: CASSPGVSAGELFF; CDR3nt: TGTGCCAGCTCACCAGGGGTTTCTGCCGGGGAGCTGTTTTTT
v_gene: TRBV10-1; len: 14; abundance: many; j_gene: TRBJ2-5; d_gene: -; CDR3aa: CASSEGYRGETQYF; CDR3nt: TGCGCCAGCAGTGAAGGGTACCGCGGAGAGACCCAGTACTTC
v_gene: TRBV12-3/TRBV12-4; len: 14; abundance: -; j_gene: TRBJ1-1; d_gene: -; CDR3aa: CASSLTGQETEAFF; CDR3nt: TGTGCCAGCAGTCTCACAGGGCAGGAGACTGAAGCTTTCTTT
v_gene: TRBV4-2; len: 16; abundance: many; j_gene: TRBJ2-6; d_gene: -; CDR3aa: CASSQGAGSGANVLTF; CDR3nt: TGTGCCAGCAGCCAAGGGGCGGGGAGTGGGGCCAACGTCCTGACTTTC
v_gene: TRBV20-1; len: 15; abundance: many; j_gene: TRBJ1-3; d_gene: -; CDR3aa: CSARQQGVSGNTIYF; CDR3nt: TGCAGTGCTAGACAACAGGGAGTCTCTGGAAACACCATATATTTT
v_gene: TRBV2; len: 14; abundance: few; j_gene: TRBJ1-2; d_gene: -; CDR3aa: CASKSGDRYYGYTF; CDR3nt: TGTGCCAGCAAGTCAGGGGACCGTTACTATGGCTACACCTTC
v_gene: TRBV2; len: 14; abundance: medium-sized; j_gene: TRBJ1-2; d_gene: -; CDR3aa: CASSGTEWNYGYTF; CDR3nt: TGTGCCAGCAGTGGAACAGAGTGGAACTATGGCTACACCTTC
v_gene: TRBV28; len: 14; abundance: medium-sized; j_gene: TRBJ2-7; d_gene: TRBD1; CDR3aa: CASSLPGQGYEQYF; CDR3nt: TGTGCCAGCAGTTTGCCGGGACAGGGCTACGAGCAGTACTTC
v_gene: TRBV20-1; len: 14; abundance: -; j_gene: TRBJ2-5; d_gene: -; CDR3aa: CSARYRVTSGTQYF; CDR3nt: TGCAGTGCCCGTTACAGGGTGACGTCGGGGACCCAGTACTTC
v_gene: TRBV12-3/TRBV12-4; len: 14; abundance: medium-sized; j_gene: TRBJ1-1; d_gene: -; CDR3aa: CASSPRPPGPEAFF; CDR3nt: TGTGCCAGCAGTCCTCGGCCCCCAGGCCCCGAAGCTTTCTTT
v_gene: TRBV19; len: 14; abundance: few; j_gene: TRBJ2-7; d_gene: -; CDR3aa: CASSDGMAKDEQYF; CDR3nt: TGTGCCAGTAGTGACGGGATGGCTAAAGACGAGCAGTACTTC
v_gene: TRBV7-3; len: 12; abundance: many; j_gene: TRBJ2-3; d_gene: -; CDR3aa: CASSRDADTQYF; CDR3nt: TGTGCCAGCAGCAGGGATGCAGATACGCAGTATTTT
v_gene: TRBV11-2; len: 14; abundance: many; j_gene: TRBJ2-1; d_gene: -; CDR3aa: CASSSGPVYNEQFF; CDR3nt: TGTGCCAGCAGCTCTGGCCCGGTCTACAATGAGCAGTTCTTC
v_gene: TRBV5-1; len: 14; abundance: many; j_gene: TRBJ1-5; d_gene: -; CDR3aa: CASSLEGQNQPQHF; CDR3nt: TGCGCCAGCAGCTTGGAGGGGCAGAATCAGCCCCAGCATTTT
v_gene: TRBV7-6; len: 15; abundance: many; j_gene: TRBJ2-3; d_gene: TRBD1; CDR3aa: CASSIQGVSTDTQYF; CDR3nt: TGTGCCAGCAGCATACAGGGGGTTAGCACAGATACGCAGTATTTT
v_gene: TRBV3-1; len: 19; abundance: many; j_gene: TRBJ2-1; d_gene: TRBD2; CDR3aa: CASSPPSVFRLAGGNEQFF; CDR3nt: TGTGCCAGCAGCCCCCCCTCGGTATTTAGACTAGCGGGAGGCAATGAGCAGTTCTTC
v_gene: TRBV2; len: 13; abundance: medium-sized; j_gene: TRBJ2-1; d_gene: -; CDR3aa: CASPAENYNEQFF; CDR3nt: TGTGCCAGCCCAGCGGAAAACTACAATGAGCAGTTCTTC
v_gene: TRBV14; len: 14; abundance: many; j_gene: TRBJ1-1; d_gene: -; CDR3aa: CASSQGRARREAFF; CDR3nt: TGTGCCAGCAGCCAAGGACGCGCCCGCCGGGAAGCTTTCTTT
v_gene: TRBV10-3; len: 13; abundance: medium-sized; j_gene: TRBJ1-2; d_gene: -; CDR3aa: CATATVSDYGYTF; CDR3nt: TGTGCCACTGCGACAGTCAGCGACTATGGCTACACCTTC
v_gene: TRBV2; len: 15; abundance: many; j_gene: TRBJ1-2; d_gene: TRBD1; CDR3aa: CASSATPDRALRLSF; CDR3nt: TGTGCCAGCAGTGCAACTCCCGACAGGGCTCTTAGACTCTCCTTC